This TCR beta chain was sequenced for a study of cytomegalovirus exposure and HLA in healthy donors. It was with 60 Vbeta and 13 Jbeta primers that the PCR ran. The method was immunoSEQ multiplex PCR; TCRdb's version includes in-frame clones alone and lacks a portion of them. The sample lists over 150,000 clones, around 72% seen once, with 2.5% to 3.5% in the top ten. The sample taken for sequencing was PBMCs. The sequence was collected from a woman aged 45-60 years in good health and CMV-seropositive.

CDR3 nucleotides: TGTGCAAGTCGCTCTCTGGGGGGGGTTGGGCGAGGGTTCAATGAGCAGTTCTTC. Translation gives CASRSLGGVGRGFNEQFF. The chain has TRBV12-2 and TRBJ2-1; TRBD2 reflects the table's D call only, with no check against the DNA. TRBV12-2 represents a pseudogene. This CDR3 has 18 residues.